This T cell receptor beta chain originates from a study of T cells in Graves' hyperthyroidism and ophthalmopathy. Study results and limitations: Blood held most thyroid clonotypes expanded above 0.001 frequency.

Patients with ophthalmopathy all had a Clinical Activity Score of at least 3, a NOSPECS grade of at least 4 and duration under 3 months. Trimming at V came to 7 bases and at J to 2 bases, leaving 8 bases not matched to a gene. The CDR3 is 15 amino acids. Germline lookup yields CDR1 LNHNV and CDR2 YYDKDF (reference sequence). What was amplified from RNA transcripts were TCR beta CDR3 regions. In the first-round RT-PCR of the TCR CDR3, the HTBI primer set was used. MiXCR was run by TCRdb on the multiplex PCR reads, yielding one entry per CDR3 protein. The data hold about 520,000 distinct CDR3 sequences, with about 24% observed a single time. This clonotype appeared many times. What it binds is unknown.

This chain joins TRBV15 and TRBJ1-1, with 9 bases identical to TRBD1. This receptor was identified in a woman younger than 45 with Graves' ophthalmopathy. Sequencing used blood. The CDR3 region is CATTLDRGENTEAFF. In DNA, the CDR3 is TGTGCCACCACTCTGGACAGGGGTGAAAACACTGAAGCTTTCTTT. Full variable domain (outside the CDR3, taken from reference TRBV15 and TRBJ1-1): DAMVIQNPRYQVTQFGKPVTLSCSQTLNHNVMYWYQQKSSQAPKLLFHYYDKDFNNEADTPDNFQSRRPNTSFCFLDIRSPGLGDTAMYLCATTLDRGENTEAFFGQGTRLTVV.